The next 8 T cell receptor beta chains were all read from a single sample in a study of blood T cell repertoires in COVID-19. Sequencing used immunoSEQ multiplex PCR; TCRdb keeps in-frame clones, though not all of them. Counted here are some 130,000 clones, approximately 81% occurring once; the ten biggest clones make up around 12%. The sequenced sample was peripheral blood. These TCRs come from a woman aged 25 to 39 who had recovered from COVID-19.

The CDR3 region is CASIPRAGYEQYF. The CDR3 region has the DNA TGTGCCAGCATCCCACGGGCAGGGTATGAGCAGTACTTC. The chain has TRBV7-2 and TRBJ2-7; perhaps TRBD1 as D (5 bases). The germline gives CDR1 SGHTA, CDR2 FQGNSA. V lost 7 bases to trimming and J lost 7 bases, with 17 bases between them. The length of the CDR3 is 13 residues.

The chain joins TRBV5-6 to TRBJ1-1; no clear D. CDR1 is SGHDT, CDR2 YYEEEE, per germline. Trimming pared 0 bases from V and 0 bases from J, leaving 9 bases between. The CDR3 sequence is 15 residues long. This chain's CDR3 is CASSLVPGMNTEAFF. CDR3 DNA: TGTGCCAGCAGCTTGGTCCCAGGCATGAACACTGAAGCTTTCTTT.

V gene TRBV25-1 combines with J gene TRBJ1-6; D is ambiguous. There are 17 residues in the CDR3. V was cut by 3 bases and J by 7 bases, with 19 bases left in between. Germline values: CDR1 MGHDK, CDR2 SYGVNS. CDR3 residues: CASSDPRLGSLNSPLHF. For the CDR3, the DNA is TGTGCCAGCAGTGACCCGAGGCTAGGTTCCCTGAATTCACCCCTCCACTTT. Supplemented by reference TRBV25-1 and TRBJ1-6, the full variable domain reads EADIYQTPRYLVIGTGKKITLECSQTMGHDKMYWYQQDPGMELHLIHYSYGVNSTEKGDLSSESTVSRIRTEHFPLTLESARPSHTSQYLCASSDPRLGSLNSPLHFGNGTRLTVT.

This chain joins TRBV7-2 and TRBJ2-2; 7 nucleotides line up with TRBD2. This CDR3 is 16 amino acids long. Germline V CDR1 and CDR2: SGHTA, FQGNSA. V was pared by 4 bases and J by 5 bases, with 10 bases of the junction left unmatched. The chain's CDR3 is CASSSIAGASTGELFF. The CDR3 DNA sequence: TGTGCCAGCAGCTCCATAGCGGGCGCGAGTACCGGGGAGCTGTTTTTT.

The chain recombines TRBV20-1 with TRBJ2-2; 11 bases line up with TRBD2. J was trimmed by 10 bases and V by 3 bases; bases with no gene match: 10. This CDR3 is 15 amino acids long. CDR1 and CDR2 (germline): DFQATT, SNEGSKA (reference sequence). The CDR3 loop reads CSASTSGSIGAELFF. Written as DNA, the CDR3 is TGCAGTGCTAGTACTAGCGGGAGCATAGGGGCGGAGCTGTTTTTT.

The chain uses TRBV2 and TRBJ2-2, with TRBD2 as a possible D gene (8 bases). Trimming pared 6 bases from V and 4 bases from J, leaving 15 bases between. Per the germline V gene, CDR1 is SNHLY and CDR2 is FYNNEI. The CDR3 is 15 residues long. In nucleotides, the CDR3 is TGTGCCAGCAGGCTCGGGAGGGGGCTCACCGGGGAGCTGTTTTTT. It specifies CASRLGRGLTGELFF. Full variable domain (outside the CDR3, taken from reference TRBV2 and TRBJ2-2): EPEVTQTPSHQVTQMGQEVILRCVPISNHLYFYWYRQILGQKVEFLVSFYNNEISEKSEIFDDQFSVERPDGSNFTLKIRSTKLEDSAMYFCASRLGRGLTGELFFGEGSRLTVL.

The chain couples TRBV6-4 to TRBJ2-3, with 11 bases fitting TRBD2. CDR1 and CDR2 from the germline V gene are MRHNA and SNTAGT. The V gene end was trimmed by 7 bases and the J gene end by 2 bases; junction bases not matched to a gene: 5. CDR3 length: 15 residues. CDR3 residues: CASTRTSGLTDTQYF. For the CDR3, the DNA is TGTGCCAGCACCAGGACTAGCGGGCTCACAGATACGCAGTATTTT.

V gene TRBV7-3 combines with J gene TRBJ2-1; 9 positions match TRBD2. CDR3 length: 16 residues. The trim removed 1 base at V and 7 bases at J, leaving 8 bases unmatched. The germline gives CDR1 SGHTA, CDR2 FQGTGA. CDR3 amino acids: CASSLNKRGAINEQFF. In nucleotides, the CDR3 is TGTGCCAGCAGCTTAAATAAGCGGGGGGCCATTAATGAGCAGTTCTTC.